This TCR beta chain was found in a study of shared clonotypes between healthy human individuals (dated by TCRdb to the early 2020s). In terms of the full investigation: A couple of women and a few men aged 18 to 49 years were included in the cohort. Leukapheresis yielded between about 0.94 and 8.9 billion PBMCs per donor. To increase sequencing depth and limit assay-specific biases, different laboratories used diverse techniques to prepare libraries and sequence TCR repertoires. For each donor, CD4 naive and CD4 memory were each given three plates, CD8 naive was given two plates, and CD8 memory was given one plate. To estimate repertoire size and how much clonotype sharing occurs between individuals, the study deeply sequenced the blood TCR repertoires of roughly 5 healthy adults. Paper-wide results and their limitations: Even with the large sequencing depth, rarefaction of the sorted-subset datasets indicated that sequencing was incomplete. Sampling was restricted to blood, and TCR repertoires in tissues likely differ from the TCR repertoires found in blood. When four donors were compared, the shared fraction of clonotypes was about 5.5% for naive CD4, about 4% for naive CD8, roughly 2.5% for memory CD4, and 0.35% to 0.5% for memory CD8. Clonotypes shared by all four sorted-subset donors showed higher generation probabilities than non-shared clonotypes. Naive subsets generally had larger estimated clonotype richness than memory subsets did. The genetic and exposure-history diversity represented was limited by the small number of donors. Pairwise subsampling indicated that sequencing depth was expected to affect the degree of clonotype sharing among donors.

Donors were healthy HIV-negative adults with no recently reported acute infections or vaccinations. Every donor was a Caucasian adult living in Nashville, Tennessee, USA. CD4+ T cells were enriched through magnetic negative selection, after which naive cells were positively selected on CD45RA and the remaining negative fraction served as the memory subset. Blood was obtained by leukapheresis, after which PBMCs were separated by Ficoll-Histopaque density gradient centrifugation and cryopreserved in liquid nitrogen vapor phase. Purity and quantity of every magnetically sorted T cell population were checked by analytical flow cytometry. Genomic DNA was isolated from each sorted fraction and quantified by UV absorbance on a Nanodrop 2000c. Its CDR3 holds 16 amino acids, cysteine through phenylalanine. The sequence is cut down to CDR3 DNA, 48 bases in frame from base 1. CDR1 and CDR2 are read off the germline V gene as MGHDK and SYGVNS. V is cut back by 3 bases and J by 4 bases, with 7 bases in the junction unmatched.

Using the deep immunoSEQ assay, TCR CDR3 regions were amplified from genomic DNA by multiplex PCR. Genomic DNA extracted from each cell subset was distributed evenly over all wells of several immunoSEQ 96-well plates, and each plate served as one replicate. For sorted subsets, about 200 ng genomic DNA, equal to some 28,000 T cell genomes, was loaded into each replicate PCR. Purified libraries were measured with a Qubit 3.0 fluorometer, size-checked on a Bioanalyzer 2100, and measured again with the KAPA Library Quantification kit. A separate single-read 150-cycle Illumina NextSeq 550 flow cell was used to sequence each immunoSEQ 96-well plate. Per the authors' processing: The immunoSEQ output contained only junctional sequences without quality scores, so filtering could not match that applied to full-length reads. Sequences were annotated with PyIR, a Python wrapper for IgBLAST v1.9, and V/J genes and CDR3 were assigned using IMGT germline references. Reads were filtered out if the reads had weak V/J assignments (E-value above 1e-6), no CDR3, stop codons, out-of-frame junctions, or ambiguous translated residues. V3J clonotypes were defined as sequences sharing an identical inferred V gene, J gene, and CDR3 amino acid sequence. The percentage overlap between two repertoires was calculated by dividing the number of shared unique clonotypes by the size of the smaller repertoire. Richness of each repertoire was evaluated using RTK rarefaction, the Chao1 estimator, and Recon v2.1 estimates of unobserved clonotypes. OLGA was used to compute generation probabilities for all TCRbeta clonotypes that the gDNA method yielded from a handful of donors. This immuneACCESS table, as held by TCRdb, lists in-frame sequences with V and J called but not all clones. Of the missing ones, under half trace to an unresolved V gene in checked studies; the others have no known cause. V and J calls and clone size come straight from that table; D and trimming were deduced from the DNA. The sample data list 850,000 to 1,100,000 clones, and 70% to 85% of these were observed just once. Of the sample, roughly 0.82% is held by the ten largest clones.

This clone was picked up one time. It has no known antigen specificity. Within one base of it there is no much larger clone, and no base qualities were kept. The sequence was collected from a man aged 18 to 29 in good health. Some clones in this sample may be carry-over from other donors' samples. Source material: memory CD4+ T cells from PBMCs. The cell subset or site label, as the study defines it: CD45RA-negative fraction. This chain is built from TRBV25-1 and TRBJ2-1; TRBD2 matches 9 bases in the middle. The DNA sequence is TGTGCCAGCAGTGATACCGGGACTAGCTTGTACAATGAGCAGTTCTTC. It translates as CASSDTGTSLYNEQFF.